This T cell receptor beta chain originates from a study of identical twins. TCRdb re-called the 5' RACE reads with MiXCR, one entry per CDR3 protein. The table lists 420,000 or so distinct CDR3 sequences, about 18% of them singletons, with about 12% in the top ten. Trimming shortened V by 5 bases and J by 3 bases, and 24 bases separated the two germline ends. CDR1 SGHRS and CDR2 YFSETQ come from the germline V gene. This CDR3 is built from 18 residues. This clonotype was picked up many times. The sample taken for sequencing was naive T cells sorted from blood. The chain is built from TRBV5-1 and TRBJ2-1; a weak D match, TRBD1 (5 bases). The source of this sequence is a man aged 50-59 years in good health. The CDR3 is CASRLGPRQSRHYNEQFF. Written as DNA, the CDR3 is TGCGCCAGCAGGCTTGGACCCCGACAGTCTCGTCACTACAATGAGCAGTTCTTC.